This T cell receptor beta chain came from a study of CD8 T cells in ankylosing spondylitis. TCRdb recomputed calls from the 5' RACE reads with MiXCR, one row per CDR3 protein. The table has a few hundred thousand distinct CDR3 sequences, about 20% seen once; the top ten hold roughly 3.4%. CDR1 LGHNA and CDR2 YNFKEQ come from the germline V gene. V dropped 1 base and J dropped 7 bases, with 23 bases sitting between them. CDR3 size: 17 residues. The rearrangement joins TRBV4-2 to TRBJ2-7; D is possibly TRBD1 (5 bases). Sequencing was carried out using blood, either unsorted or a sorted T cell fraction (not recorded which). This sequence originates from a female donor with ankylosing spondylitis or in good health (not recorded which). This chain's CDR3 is CASSQGTLGVNNEEQYF. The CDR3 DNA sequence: TGTGCCAGCAGCCAAGGAACCCTAGGGGTGAACAACGAGGAGCAGTACTTC.